These 18 T cell receptor beta chains came from one sample sequenced in a study of blood T cells in healthy people across ages. Together with a sample-barcoded 5' primer, a J-beta primer mix was included in a second PCR lasting roughly 7 to 11 cycles. TCRdb reprocessed the 5' RACE reads with MiXCR, giving one entry per CDR3 protein. The table has 850,000 to 1,100,000 distinct CDR3 sequences, approximately 38% seen once. Sample: blood. Every receptor here comes from a man in his late teens or twenties in good health.

This clonotype was counted once. The rearrangement links TRBV9 to TRBJ2-3, with 8 nucleotides matching TRBD2. The CDR3 consists of 16 residues. Germline CDR1 SGDLS, CDR2 YYNGEE. The trim removed 4 bases at V and 4 bases at J, leaving 11 bases unmatched. CDR3 region: CASSPRSGGAADTQYF. DNA for the CDR3: TGTGCCAGCAGCCCCCGCTCGGGGGGGGCCGCAGATACGCAGTATTTT.

The chain recombines TRBV9 with TRBJ2-2; D is ambiguous. The CDR3 contains 12 residues. CDR1 is SGDLS, CDR2 YYNGEE, per germline. The ends were cut back, 3 bases at V and 6 bases at J, with 6 bases in the middle. In DNA form, the CDR3 reads TGTGCCAGCAGCGCCGATGCCGGGGAGCTGTTTTTT. This encodes CASSADAGELFF.

The CDR3 here is CASSVDARGGYEQYF. The CDR3 DNA sequence: TGTGCCAGCAGCGTAGACGCCAGGGGCGGCTACGAGCAGTACTTC. This sequence joins TRBV9 and TRBJ2-7, with D possibly matching TRBD1 (6 bases). The germline V gene has CDR1 SGDLS and CDR2 YYNGEE. The V and J ends lost 0 bases and 3 bases respectively, with 13 bases between them. The CDR3 sequence is 15 residues long. The whole variable domain, remainder taken from reference TRBV9 and TRBJ2-7, is DSGVTQTPKHLITATGQRVTLRCSPRSGDLSVYWYQQSLDQGLQFLIQYYNGEERAKGNILERFSAQQFPDLHSELNLSSLELGDSALYFCASSVDARGGYEQYFGPGTRLTVT.

V usage is TRBV18 and J usage is TRBJ1-2, with D possibly being TRBD1 (5 bases). CDR3 length: 15 amino acids. Per the germline V gene, CDR1 is KGHSH and CDR2 is LQKENI. Trimming shortened V by 0 bases and J by 8 bases, and 16 bases separated the two germline ends. The DNA of the CDR3 is TGTGCCAGCTCACCACCGTTCTTCAAGGGGAAGGGCTACACCTTC. This codes for CASSPPFFKGKGYTF.

This sequence joins TRBV6-1 and TRBJ1-1, with TRBD1 as a possible D gene (6 bases). Germline CDR1 is MNHNS and CDR2 is SASEGT. Trimming removed 4 bases from V and 0 bases from J, with 12 bases in between. The CDR3 covers 15 residues. The CDR3 DNA is TGTGCCAGCAGTGCCGAGGGACATATGAACACTGAAGCTTTCTTT. This encodes CASSAEGHMNTEAFF.

This chain connects TRBV20-1 to TRBJ1-6; possible D gene TRBD1, 5 bases. Germline CDR1 and CDR2: DFQATT and SNEGSKA (reference sequence). The CDR3 totals 14 residues. V was shortened by 3 bases and J by 8 bases, with 14 bases between the two germline ends. DNA of the CDR3: TGCAGTGCTAGTGTAGGGACGACGGATTCACCCCTCCACTTT. Residues: CSASVGTTDSPLHF.

This clonotype was picked up a small number of times. This chain connects TRBV2 to TRBJ2-1; no clear D gene. The CDR3 extends over 16 amino acids. Trimming took 8 bases from V and 1 from J, leaving 18 bases between them. Germline CDR1 SNHLY, CDR2 FYNNEI. CDR3: CASPRTLLGSYNEQFF. In DNA form, the CDR3 reads TGTGCCAGCCCCCGGACCCTCCTCGGTTCCTACAATGAGCAGTTCTTC.

This clonotype was found a few times. J is TRBJ2-4 and V is TRBV6-6, with TRBD1 matching 8 bases. CDR3 length: 13 residues. The V gene's germline CDR1 is MNHNY and CDR2 SVGAGI (reference sequence). The V and J ends lost 8 bases and 1 base, in that order; junction bases with no gene match: 1. CDR3 sequence (DNA): TGTGCCAGCCAGGGGGCGGCCAAAAACATTCAGTACTTC. Translating it yields CASQGAAKNIQYF.

The sample holds a few counts of this clonotype. The chain recombines TRBV6-2 or TRBV6-3 with TRBJ2-7, with D possibly being TRBD1 or TRBD2 (5 bases each). Germline CDR1 MNHEY, CDR2 SVGEGT. V was pared by 6 bases and J by 2 bases, with 11 bases between. This CDR3 has 13 amino acids. Here the CDR3 reads CASSHGDPYEQYF. In DNA, the CDR3 is TGTGCCAGCAGCCACGGGGACCCCTACGAGCAGTACTTC.

This clonotype was seen only a few times. This CDR3 is CASSEWGQGRLVGEQYF. In nucleotides, the CDR3 is TGTGCCAGCAGTGAATGGGGGCAGGGGCGCTTGGTCGGTGAGCAGTACTTC. The J gene is TRBJ2-7, the V gene TRBV6-1; D might be TRBD1 (6 bases). Germline CDR1 MNHNS, CDR2 SASEGT. V lost 2 bases to trimming and J lost 7 bases, with 24 bases between them. The CDR3 has 17 residues.

This sequence joins TRBV6-5 and TRBJ2-1; D may correspond to TRBD1 or TRBD2 (5 bases each). The last part of the DNA fits TRBJ2-7 better; the J call may be wrong. CDR3 length: 11 amino acids. The germline CDR1 and CDR2 sequences are MNHEY and SVGAGI. As DNA, the CDR3 is TGTGCCAGCGGGACCTTCAATGAGCAGTACTTC. It codes for CASGTFNEQYF.

This sequence joins TRBV6-1 and TRBJ2-3, with D possibly being TRBD1 or TRBD2 (6 bases each). The CDR3 is made up of 16 amino acids. Germline V gene lookup returns CDR1 MNHNS and CDR2 SASEGT. The V end lost 3 bases, the J end lost 4 bases, and 17 bases lay between the germline ends. CDR3 loop: CASSEEGVLRPDTQYF. CDR3 in DNA: TGTGCCAGCAGTGAGGAGGGGGTATTAAGGCCAGATACGCAGTATTTT.

V is TRBV5-1 and J is TRBJ2-3, with 8 positions matching TRBD1. V lost 2 bases, J lost 3 bases, and 8 bases stayed unmatched. This CDR3 is built from 16 residues. Per the germline V gene, CDR1 is SGHRS and CDR2 is YFSETQ. The CDR3 DNA reads TGCGCCAGCAGCTTCTCGACAGGGGAAGGGACAGATACGCAGTATTTT. This sequence encodes CASSFSTGEGTDTQYF.

Details on this clonotype: This may be a read error: a much more frequent sequence differs by one nucleotide. The chain combines TRBV12-3 or TRBV12-4 with TRBJ2-1; a possible D gene is TRBD1 (6 bases). The CDR3 runs to 15 residues. The chain's CDR3 is CASSKTGGGLNGQFF. In nucleotides, the CDR3 is TGTGCCAGCAGTAAGACAGGCGGCGGTTTGAATGGGCAGTTCTTC.

This clonotype was recorded a few times. The V and J genes are TRBV13 and TRBJ1-1; D is perhaps TRBD1 (5 bases). The CDR3 consists of 14 residues. Trimming took off 7 bases at V and 3 bases at J, with 15 bases between the two ends. Germline V gene sequence: CDR1 PRHDT, CDR2 FYEKMQ (reference sequence). In nucleotides, the CDR3 is TGTGCCAGCATCCGACTCAGGGTCTACACTGAAGCTTTCTTT. Translating it yields CASIRLRVYTEAFF. The entire variable domain, with the rest obtained from reference TRBV13 and TRBJ1-1, is as follows: AAGVIQSPRHLIKEKRETATLKCYPIPRHDTVYWYQQGPGQDPQFLISFYEKMQSDKGSIPDRFSAQQFSDYHSELNMSSLELGDSALYFCASIRLRVYTEAFFGQGTRLTVV.

This chain connects TRBV5-1 to TRBJ2-4; TRBD1 matches at 7 bases. This CDR3 has 16 amino acids. Trimming cost V 4 bases and J 0 bases; bases outside gene matches: 7. The germline CDR1 and CDR2 sequences are SGHRS and YFSETQ. The CDR3 here is CASSEGQPLAKNIQYF. The CDR3 coding sequence is TGCGCCAGCAGCGAGGGACAGCCCTTAGCCAAAAACATTCAGTACTTC.

With regard to this clonotype: Just one base apart from a much larger clone, this may be a read error. The genes are TRBV12-3 or TRBV12-4 and TRBJ1-1; D ambiguous. CDR3 length: 12 amino acids. V lost 3 bases, J lost 10 bases, and 12 bases lay in between. This CDR3 reads CASSFPGSGAFF. The CDR3 bases are TGTGCCAGCAGTTTCCCCGGGTCTGGAGCTTTCTTT.

The chain couples TRBV7-9 to TRBJ1-2; TRBD1 aligns across 9 bases. Germline CDR1 SEHNR, CDR2 FQNEAQ (reference sequence). The CDR3 runs 11 residues. V was pared by 10 bases and J by 6 bases, with 3 bases of the junction left unmatched. CDR3 sequence reads: CATGTGNGYTF. CDR3 nucleotide sequence: TGTGCCACCGGGACAGGGAATGGCTACACCTTC.